The T cell receptor beta chain described here comes from a study of T-cell memory formation after mild COVID-19. Study-wide context: TCR clustering was largely donor specific.

Germline values: CDR1 LGHDT, CDR2 YNNKEL (reference sequence). V was cut by 1 base and J by 9 bases, with 10 bases left in between. The CDR3 is 12 residues long. TCRdb fed the 5' RACE reads into MiXCR, producing one record per CDR3 protein. The repertoire holds hundreds of thousands of distinct CDR3 sequences, with nearly 25% as singletons. Study-wide points: Later expanders leaned CD4+, whereas clones that contracted between day 15 and 85 were balanced CD4/CD8. Whether day 37 second-wave clones are SARS-CoV-2-specific was not confirmed. Pre-infection memory harbored some responding clones, suggesting cross-reactive memory joined.

Comments on this clonotype: What it binds is unknown.

The TCR comes from an adult woman who had mild COVID-19 (a few samples of this study predate the infection). Cell type and time point are not known. Sequencing was performed on PBMCs or a T cell subset sorted from them (not recorded which). This chain uses TRBV3-1 with TRBJ2-7; D not resolved. The CDR3 region has the DNA TGTGCCAGCAGCCAAGGATGGCAAGGGCAGTACTTC. Translated, it gives CASSQGWQGQYF.